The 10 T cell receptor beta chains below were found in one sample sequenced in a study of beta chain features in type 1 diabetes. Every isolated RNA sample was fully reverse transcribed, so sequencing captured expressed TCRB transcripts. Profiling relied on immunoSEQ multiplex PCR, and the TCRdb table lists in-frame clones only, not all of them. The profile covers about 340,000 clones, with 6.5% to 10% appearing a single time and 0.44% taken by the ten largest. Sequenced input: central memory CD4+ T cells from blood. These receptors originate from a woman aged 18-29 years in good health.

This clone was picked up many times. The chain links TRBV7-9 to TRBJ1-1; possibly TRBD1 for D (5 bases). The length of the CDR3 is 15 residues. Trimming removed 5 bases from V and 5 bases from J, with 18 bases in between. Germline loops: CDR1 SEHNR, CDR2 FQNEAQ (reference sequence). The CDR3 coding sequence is TGTGCCAGCAGCCTACAGGCGTCAATGCGGACTGAAGCTTTCTTT. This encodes CASSLQASMRTEAFF.

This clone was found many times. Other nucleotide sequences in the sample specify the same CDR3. Here the CDR3 reads CATGLAGGETQYF. The CDR3 coding sequence is TGTGCCACCGGACTAGCGGGAGGAGAGACCCAGTACTTC. V gene TRBV10-3 combines with J gene TRBJ2-5; 14 bases line up with TRBD2. Unmatched junction bases numbered 2, after V lost 10 bases and J lost 4 bases. The CDR3 has 13 residues. CDR1 and CDR2 from the germline V gene are ENHRY and SYGVKD.

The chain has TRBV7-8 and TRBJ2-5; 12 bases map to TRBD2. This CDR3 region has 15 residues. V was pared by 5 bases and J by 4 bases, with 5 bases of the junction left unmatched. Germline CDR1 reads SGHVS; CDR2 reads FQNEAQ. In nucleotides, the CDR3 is TGTGCCAGCAGCGCTAGCGGGAGGGTCCCAGAGACCCAGTACTTC. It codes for CASSASGRVPETQYF.

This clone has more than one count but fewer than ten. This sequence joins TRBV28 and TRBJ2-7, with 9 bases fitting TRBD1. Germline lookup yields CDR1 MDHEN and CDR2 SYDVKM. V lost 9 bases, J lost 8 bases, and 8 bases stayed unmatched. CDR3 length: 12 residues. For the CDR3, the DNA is TGTGCCAGTGGGACAGGGATACCGCAGCAGTACTTC. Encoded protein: CASGTGIPQQYF.

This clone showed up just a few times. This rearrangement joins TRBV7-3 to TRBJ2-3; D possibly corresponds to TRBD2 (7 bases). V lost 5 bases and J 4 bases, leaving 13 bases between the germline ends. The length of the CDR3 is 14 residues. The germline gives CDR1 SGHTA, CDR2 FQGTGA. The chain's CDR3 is CASSIGGHSDTQYF. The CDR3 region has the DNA TGTGCCAGCAGCATCGGGGGGCACTCAGATACGCAGTATTTT.

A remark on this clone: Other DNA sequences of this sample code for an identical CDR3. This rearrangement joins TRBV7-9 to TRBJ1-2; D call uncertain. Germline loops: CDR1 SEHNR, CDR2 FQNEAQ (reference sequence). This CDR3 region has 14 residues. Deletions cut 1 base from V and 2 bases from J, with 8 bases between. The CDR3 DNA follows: TGTGCCAGCAGCTTAGTATCGGGAAACTATGGCTACACCTTC. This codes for CASSLVSGNYGYTF.

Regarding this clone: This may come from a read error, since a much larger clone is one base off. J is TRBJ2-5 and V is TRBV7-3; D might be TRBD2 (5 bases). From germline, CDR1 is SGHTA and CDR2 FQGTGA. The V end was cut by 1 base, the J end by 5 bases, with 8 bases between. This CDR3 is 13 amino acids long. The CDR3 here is CASSLSGLETQYF. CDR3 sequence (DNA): TGTGCCAGCAGCTTAAGCGGGTTGGAGACCCAGTACTTC.

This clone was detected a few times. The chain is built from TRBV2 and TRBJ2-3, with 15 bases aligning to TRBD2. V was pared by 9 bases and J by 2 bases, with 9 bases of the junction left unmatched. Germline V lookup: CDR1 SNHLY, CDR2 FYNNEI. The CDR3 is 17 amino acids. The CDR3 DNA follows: TGTGCCAGTGCGGGACTAGCGGGAGGCCCCCACACAGATACGCAGTATTTT. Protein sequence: CASAGLAGGPHTDTQYF.

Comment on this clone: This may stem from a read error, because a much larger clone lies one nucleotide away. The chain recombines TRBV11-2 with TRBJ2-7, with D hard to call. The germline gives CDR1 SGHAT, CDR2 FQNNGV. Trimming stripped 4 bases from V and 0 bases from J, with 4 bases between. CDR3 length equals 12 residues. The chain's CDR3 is CASSSSSYEQYF. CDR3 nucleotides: TGTGCCAGCAGCTCCAGCTCCTACGAGCAGTACTTC.

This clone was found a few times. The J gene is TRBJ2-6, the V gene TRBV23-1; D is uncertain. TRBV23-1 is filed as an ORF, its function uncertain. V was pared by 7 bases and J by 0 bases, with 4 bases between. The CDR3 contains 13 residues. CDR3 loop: CASIYSGANVLTF. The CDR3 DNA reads TGCGCCAGCATTTACTCTGGGGCCAACGTCCTGACTTTC.